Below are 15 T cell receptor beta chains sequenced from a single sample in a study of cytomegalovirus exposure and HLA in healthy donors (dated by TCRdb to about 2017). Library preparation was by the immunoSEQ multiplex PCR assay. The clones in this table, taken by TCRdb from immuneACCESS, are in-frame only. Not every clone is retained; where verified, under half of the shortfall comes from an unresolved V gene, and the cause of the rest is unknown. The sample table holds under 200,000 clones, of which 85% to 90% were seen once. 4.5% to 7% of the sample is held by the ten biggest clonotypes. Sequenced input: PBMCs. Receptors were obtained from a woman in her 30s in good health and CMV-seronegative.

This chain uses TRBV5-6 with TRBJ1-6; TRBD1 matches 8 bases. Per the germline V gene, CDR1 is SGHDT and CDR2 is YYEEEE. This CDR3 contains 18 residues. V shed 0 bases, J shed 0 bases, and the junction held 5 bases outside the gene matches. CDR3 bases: TGTGCCAGCAGCTTGGGGCCCACAGGGGGCTCCTATAATTCACCCCTCCACTTT. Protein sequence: CASSLGPTGGSYNSPLHF.

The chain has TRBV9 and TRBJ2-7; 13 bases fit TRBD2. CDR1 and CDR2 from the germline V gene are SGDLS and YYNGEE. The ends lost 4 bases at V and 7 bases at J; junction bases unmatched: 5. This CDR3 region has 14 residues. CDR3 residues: CASSSGLAGKEQYF. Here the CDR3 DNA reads TGTGCCAGCAGCTCGGGACTAGCGGGAAAAGAGCAGTACTTC. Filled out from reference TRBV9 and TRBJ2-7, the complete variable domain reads DSGVTQTPKHLITATGQRVTLRCSPRSGDLSVYWYQQSLDQGLQFLIQYYNGEERAKGNILERFSAQQFPDLHSELNLSSLELGDSALYFCASSSGLAGKEQYFGPGTRLTVT.

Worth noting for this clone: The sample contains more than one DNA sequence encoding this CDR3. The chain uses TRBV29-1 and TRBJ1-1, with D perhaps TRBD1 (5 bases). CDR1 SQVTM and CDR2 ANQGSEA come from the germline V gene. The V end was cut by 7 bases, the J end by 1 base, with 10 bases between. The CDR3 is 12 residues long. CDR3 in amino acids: CSGGTGNTEAFF. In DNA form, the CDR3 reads TGCAGCGGGGGGACTGGGAACACTGAAGCTTTCTTT.

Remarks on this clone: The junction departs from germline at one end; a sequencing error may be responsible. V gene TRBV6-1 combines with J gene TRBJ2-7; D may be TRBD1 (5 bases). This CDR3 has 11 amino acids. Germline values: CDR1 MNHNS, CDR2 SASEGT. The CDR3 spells CASSELGPTHF. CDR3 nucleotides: TGTGCCAGCAGTGAATTGGGGCCGACGCACTTC.

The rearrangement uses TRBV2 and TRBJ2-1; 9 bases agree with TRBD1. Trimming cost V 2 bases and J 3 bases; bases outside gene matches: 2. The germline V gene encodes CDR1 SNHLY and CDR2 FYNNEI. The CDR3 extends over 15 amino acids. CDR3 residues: CASSENRGRYNEQFF. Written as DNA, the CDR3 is TGTGCCAGCAGTGAAAACAGGGGGCGCTACAATGAGCAGTTCTTC.

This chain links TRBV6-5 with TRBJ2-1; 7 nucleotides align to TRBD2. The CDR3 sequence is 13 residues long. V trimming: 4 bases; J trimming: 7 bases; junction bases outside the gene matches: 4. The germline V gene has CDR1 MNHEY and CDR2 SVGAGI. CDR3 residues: CASSSGTTNEQFF. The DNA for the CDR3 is TGTGCCAGCAGTTCCGGGACTACTAATGAGCAGTTCTTC.

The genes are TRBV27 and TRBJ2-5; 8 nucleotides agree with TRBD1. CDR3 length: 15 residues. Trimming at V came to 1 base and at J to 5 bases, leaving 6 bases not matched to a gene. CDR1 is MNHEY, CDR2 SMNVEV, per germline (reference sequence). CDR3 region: CASSLWAGGAETQYF. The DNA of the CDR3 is TGTGCCAGCAGTTTATGGGCAGGGGGCGCGGAGACCCAGTACTTC.

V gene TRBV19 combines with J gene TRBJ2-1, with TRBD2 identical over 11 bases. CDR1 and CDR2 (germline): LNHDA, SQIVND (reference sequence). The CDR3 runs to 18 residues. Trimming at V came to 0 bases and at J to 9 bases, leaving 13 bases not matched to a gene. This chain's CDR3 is CASSIDSLAGVLGAEQFF. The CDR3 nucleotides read TGTGCCAGTAGTATAGATTCACTAGCGGGAGTACTGGGTGCTGAGCAGTTCTTC.

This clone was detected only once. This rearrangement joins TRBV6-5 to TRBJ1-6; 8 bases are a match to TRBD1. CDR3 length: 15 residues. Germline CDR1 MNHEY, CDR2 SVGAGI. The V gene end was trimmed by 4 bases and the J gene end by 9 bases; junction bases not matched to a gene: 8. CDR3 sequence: CASSFGQGGSSPLHF. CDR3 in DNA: TGTGCCAGCAGTTTTGGACAGGGAGGAAGTTCACCCCTCCACTTT.

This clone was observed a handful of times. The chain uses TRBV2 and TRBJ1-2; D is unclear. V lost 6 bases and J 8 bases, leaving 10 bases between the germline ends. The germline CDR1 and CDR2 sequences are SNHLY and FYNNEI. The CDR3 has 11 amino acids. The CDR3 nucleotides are TGTGCCAGCAGGGCAGAGATCGGCTACACCTTC. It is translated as CASRAEIGYTF.

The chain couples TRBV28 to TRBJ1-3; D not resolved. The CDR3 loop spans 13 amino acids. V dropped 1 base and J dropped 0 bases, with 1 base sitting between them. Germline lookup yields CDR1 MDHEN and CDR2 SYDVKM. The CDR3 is CASSLYSGNTIYF. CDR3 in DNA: TGTGCCAGCAGTTTATACTCTGGAAACACCATATATTTT.

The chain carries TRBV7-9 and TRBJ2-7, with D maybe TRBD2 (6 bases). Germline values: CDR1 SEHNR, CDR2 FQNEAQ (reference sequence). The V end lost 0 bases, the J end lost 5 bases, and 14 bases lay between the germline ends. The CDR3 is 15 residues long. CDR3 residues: CASSLAGGLLHEQYF. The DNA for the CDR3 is TGTGCCAGCAGCTTAGCTGGTGGACTACTCCACGAGCAGTACTTC. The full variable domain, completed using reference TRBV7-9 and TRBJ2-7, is DTGVSQNPRHKITKRGQNVTFRCDPISEHNRLYWYRQTLGQGPEFLTYFQNEAQLEKSRLLSDRFSAERPKGSFSTLEIQRTEQGDSAMYLCASSLAGGLLHEQYFGPGTRLTVT.

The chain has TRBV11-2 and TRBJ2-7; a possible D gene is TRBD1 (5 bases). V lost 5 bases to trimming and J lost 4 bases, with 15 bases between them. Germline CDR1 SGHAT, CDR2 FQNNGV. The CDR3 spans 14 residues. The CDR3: CASSLNGAEYEQYF. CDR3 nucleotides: TGTGCCAGCAGCCTCAATGGGGCAGAATACGAGCAGTACTTC.

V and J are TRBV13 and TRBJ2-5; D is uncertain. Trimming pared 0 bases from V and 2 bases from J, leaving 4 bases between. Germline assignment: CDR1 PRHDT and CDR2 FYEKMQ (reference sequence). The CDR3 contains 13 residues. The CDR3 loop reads CASSLGLQETQYF. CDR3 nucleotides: TGTGCCAGCAGCTTAGGGTTACAAGAGACCCAGTACTTC.

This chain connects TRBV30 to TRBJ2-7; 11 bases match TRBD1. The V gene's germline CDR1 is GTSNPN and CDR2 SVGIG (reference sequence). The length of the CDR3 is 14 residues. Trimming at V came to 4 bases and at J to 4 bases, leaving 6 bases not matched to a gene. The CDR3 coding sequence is TGTGCCTGGACCCAAGGACAGGGGGCTTACGAGCAGTACTTC. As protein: CAWTQGQGAYEQYF.